The rows below give T cell receptor beta chains drawn from one sample of a study of blood T cell repertoires in COVID-19. Assay: immunoSEQ multiplex PCR; the TCRdb copy retains only in-frame clones and omits some. The data contain tens of thousands of clones, around 90% of them singletons. The sequenced sample consisted of peripheral blood. Receptor source: a woman older than 75 with COVID-19, enrolled during active disease. Each CDR3 is given with its conserved first and last residue. A D gene is named only where the DNA matches it firmly. Some rows mark clone size as missing; the rest say once, few, many or name a class of expanded clone.

J | size | V | D | DNA | CDR3
TRBJ2-2 | once | TRBV11-3 | - | TGTGCCAGCAGCCCCAGATCTACTAAGAACACCGGGGAGCTGTTTTTT | CASSPRSTKNTGELFF
TRBJ2-7 | - | TRBV3-1/TRBV3-2 | TRBD1 | TGTGCCAGCAGCCAAGTTCCGCCGGGGGCTGGACAGGGGGTGCCCTACGAGCAGTACTTC | CASSQVPPGAGQGVPYEQYF
TRBJ2-3 | - | TRBV12-3/TRBV12-4 | - | TGTGCCAGCAGTTTACCGTTCCCAGATACGCAGTATTTT | CASSLPFPDTQYF
TRBJ2-7 | - | TRBV2 | TRBD2 | TGTGCCACCCCATCGGGGCGGGGGGGCTCCTACGAGCAGTACTTC | CATPSGRGGSYEQYF
TRBJ2-1 | - | TRBV5-1 | TRBD1 | TGCGCCAGCAGCGCCCAGACAGGGTCCTACAATGAGCAGTTCTTC | CASSAQTGSYNEQFF
TRBJ1-1 | once | TRBV23-1 | TRBD1 | TGCGCCAGATACAGGGGCGGAGGTCCTGAAGCTTTCTTT | CARYRGGGPEAFF
TRBJ1-3 | - | TRBV6-1 | - | TGTGCCAGCAGTTCCCTACAGATCTCTGGAAACACCATATATTTT | CASSSLQISGNTIYF
TRBJ1-3 | - | TRBV9 | - | TGTGCCAGCAGCGTCGTCCCAGGGGAACCCTCTGGAAACACCATATATTTT | CASSVVPGEPSGNTIYF
TRBJ1-1 | - | TRBV5-4 | - | TGTGCCAGCAGCCCTGCGGGGCGTGAAGCTTTCTTT | CASSPAGREAFF
TRBJ2-7 | - | TRBV4-1 | TRBD1 | TGCGCCAGCAGCCAGACCCCGGGACAGGGATACTACGAGCAGTACTTC | CASSQTPGQGYYEQYF
TRBJ2-1 | - | TRBV5-1 | TRBD1 | TGCGCCAGCAGCTGGAATAGACAGGGTCCCTACAATGAGCAGTTCTTC | CASSWNRQGPYNEQFF
TRBJ1-2 | - | TRBV15 | TRBD1 | TGTGCCACCAGCAGACAAGGACAGGGCGGGGGCTATGGCTACACCTTC | CATSRQGQGGGYGYTF
TRBJ2-1 | - | TRBV19 | TRBD2 | TGTGCCAGTAGTATAAGGGGGACTAGCGGGGGCCTATCCTACAATGAGCAGTTCTTC | CASSIRGTSGGLSYNEQFF
TRBJ1-5 | - | TRBV6-2/TRBV6-3 | TRBD1 | TGTGCCAGCAGTTACGACGTACAGGGGGCTAATCAGCCCCAGCATTTT | CASSYDVQGANQPQHF
TRBJ1-4 | - | TRBV15 | - | TGTGCCACCAGCAGAGATAGGAACAGGGTCGACTATGAAAAACTGTTTTTT | CATSRDRNRVDYEKLFF
TRBJ2-2 | once | TRBV6-1 | - | TGTGCCAGCAGTGAAAGGAGGGCCGGGGAGCTGTTTTTT | CASSERRAGELFF
TRBJ2-2 | - | TRBV9 | - | TGTGCCAGCAGCGTAGTTTCCGGGGCGAACACCGGGGAGCTGTTTTTT | CASSVVSGANTGELFF
TRBJ1-5 | - | TRBV19 | - | TGTGCCAGTAGTAGCGGGGGGGCATTATATCAGCCCCAGCATTTT | CASSSGGALYQPQHF
TRBJ2-1 | - | TRBV30 | TRBD2 | TGTGCCTGGAGAACCGGGGGGGGTTCCCACAATGAGCAGTTCTTC | CAWRTGGGSHNEQFF
TRBJ1-1 | few | TRBV9 | - | TGTGCCAGCAGCACCACACCTTACGACAGGAACACTGAAGCTTTCTTT | CASSTTPYDRNTEAFF
TRBJ2-7 | - | TRBV5-1 | TRBD2 | TGCGCCAGCAGCTTCGGGGGACTAGTCGAAAACGAGCAGTACTTC | CASSFGGLVENEQYF
TRBJ1-4 | - | TRBV6-6 | TRBD1 | TGTGCCAGCAGTCCACCGGGACAGGGGGTCATAGCTAATGAAAAACTGTTTTTT | CASSPPGQGVIANEKLFF
TRBJ1-5 | - | TRBV7-2 | TRBD1 | TGTGCCAGCAGCCCAGACAGGGGTGGCCAGCCCCAGCATTTT | CASSPDRGGQPQHF
TRBJ1-3 | - | TRBV11-2 | TRBD1 | TGTGCCAGCAGCAACCGACAGGGGAAAGGATCTGGAAACACCATATATTTT | CASSNRQGKGSGNTIYF
TRBJ2-3 | few | TRBV5-1 | TRBD2 | TGCGCCAGCAGCTTGGGTAATGGGCGGGGGGGCACAGATACGCAGTATTTT | CASSLGNGRGGTDTQYF
TRBJ2-1 | - | TRBV7-9 | - | TGTGCCAGCAGCTTAGGGGGGCTAGCGGAAGAGTTCTTC | CASSLGGLAEEFF
TRBJ2-1 | - | TRBV6-1 | TRBD2 | TGTGCCAGCAGTTCCACTAGCGGGGGGTGGGATGAGCAGTTCTTC | CASSSTSGGWDEQFF
TRBJ1-1 | - | TRBV6-2/TRBV6-3 | - | TGTGCCAGCAGTTTCCCAGGGGATGGGCGAACTGAAGCTTTCTTT | CASSFPGDGRTEAFF
TRBJ2-5 | - | TRBV12-5 | - | TGTGCTAGTGGTTTCGACAGGAGGCAAGAGACCCAGTACTTC | CASGFDRRQETQYF
TRBJ2-4 | few | TRBV25-1 | TRBD1 | TGTGCCAGCAGTGAATCGGCACAGGGGAACATTCAGTACTTC | CASSESAQGNIQYF
TRBJ2-2 | - | TRBV7-3 | TRBD2 | TGTGCCAGCAGCCCGACTAGCGGGGGGGCCGCGAACACCGGGGAGCTGTTTTTT | CASSPTSGGAANTGELFF
TRBJ2-3 | - | TRBV5-1 | TRBD2 | TGCGCCAGCAGCATGGGACTAGCGGGGTTCACAGATACGCAGTATTTT | CASSMGLAGFTDTQYF
TRBJ2-7 | - | TRBV5-6 | - | TGTGCCAGCAGCCGTATGAAGCCAGGGATTTCGACCTACGAGCAGTACTTC | CASSRMKPGISTYEQYF
TRBJ1-1 | - | TRBV6-1 | TRBD1 | TGTGCCAGCAGTGAACAGGGGGCGAACACTGAAGCTTTCTTT | CASSEQGANTEAFF
TRBJ2-7 | - | TRBV5-1 | - | TGCGCCAGCAGCTTGGCGGGGGACCCGACCGTCCACGAGCAGTACTTC | CASSLAGDPTVHEQYF
TRBJ1-2 | once | TRBV4-2 | - | TGTGCCAGCAGCCTCACCGGCAGGGTTGACTATGGCTACACCTTC | CASSLTGRVDYGYTF
TRBJ1-5 | - | TRBV6-5 | - | TGTGCCAGCAAAGTGACAGATAGCAATCAGCCCCAGCATTTT | CASKVTDSNQPQHF
TRBJ1-2 | - | TRBV6-1 | - | TGTGCCAGCAGTGAAGCGGGACTTAACTATGGCTACACCTTC | CASSEAGLNYGYTF
TRBJ2-3 | - | TRBV29-1 | - | TGCAGCGTTGTCCCGAGGAGGCTAGCAGATACGCAGTATTTT | CSVVPRRLADTQYF
TRBJ1-2 | - | TRBV2 | TRBD1 | TGTGCCAGCAGTGCCCGGGACAGATCTATTGGCTACACCTTC | CASSARDRSIGYTF
TRBJ2-5 | once | TRBV6-6 | TRBD1 | TGTGCCAGCAGGTGGGACAGCCAGTACTTC | CASRWDSQYF
TRBJ1-1 | - | TRBV7-9 | TRBD1 | TGTGCCAGCAGCTCACAGGGGGTTTTGGACACTGAAGCTTTCTTT | CASSSQGVLDTEAFF
TRBJ1-5 | - | TRBV6-6 | TRBD1 | TGTGCCAGCGGGGACAGTAGCAATCAGCCCCAGCATTTT | CASGDSSNQPQHF
TRBJ1-6 | - | TRBV7-2 | - | TGTGCCAGCAGCTTAGTCAGGTTTAATTCACCCCTCCACTTT | CASSLVRFNSPLHF
TRBJ2-3 | - | TRBV19 | TRBD2 | TGTGCCAGTAGTGTTAGCGGGGGTCCAGGCGATACGCAGTATTTT | CASSVSGGPGDTQYF
TRBJ1-5 | - | TRBV10-3 | - | TGTGCCATCAGTGCGGGAAACAGGGATCAGCCCCAGCATTTT | CAISAGNRDQPQHF
TRBJ1-2 | - | TRBV19 | TRBD1 | TGTGCCAGTAGTATAATCTTAGGACAGGATGGCTACACCTTC | CASSIILGQDGYTF
TRBJ1-2 | - | TRBV2 | - | TGTGCCAGCAGTGAGTGGAGAGATGGCTACACCTTC | CASSEWRDGYTF
TRBJ2-7 | - | TRBV27 | TRBD1 | TGTGCCAGCAGTCGTTCCGGGACAGTCTCCTACGAGCAGTACTTC | CASSRSGTVSYEQYF
TRBJ1-1 | few | TRBV6-5 | - | TGTGCCAGCAGTTACCGCGAGGGGGAGACTGAAGCTTTCTTT | CASSYREGETEAFF